This T cell receptor (beta chain) was sequenced during a study of T-cell reconstitution after alpha-beta-depleted transplantation in children. Using unique molecular identifiers, the investigators prepared the TCRbeta library. TCRdb re-called the PCR reads with MiXCR, one entry per CDR3 protein. Here the sample spans 330,000 or so distinct CDR3 sequences, about a tenth being singletons. Trimming stripped 3 bases from V and 8 bases from J, with 11 bases between. This CDR3 is 13 amino acids long. From germline, CDR1 is MNHEY and CDR2 SMNVEV (reference sequence). This clonotype was counted only a few times.

This sequence originates from a human donor who donated a stem cell graft to a child with acute lymphoblastic leukemia. The source material was PBMCs from the stem cell graft donor, sampled from the stem cell graft. This chain connects TRBV27 to TRBJ2-1; the D is unclear. The chain's CDR3 is CASSFYDADEQFF. In DNA form, the CDR3 reads TGTGCCAGCAGTTTTTACGACGCCGATGAGCAGTTCTTC.